The text below deals with one TCR beta chain. This record comes from a study of cytomegalovirus exposure and HLA in healthy donors. The CDR3 loop spans 16 amino acids. Germline lookup yields CDR1 SNHLY and CDR2 FYNNEI. Trimming at V came to 4 bases and at J to 5 bases, leaving 8 bases not matched to a gene. Use of 60 Vbeta and 13 Jbeta primers characterized the PCR. Some clones are missing from TCRdb's copy, which holds only in-frame ones; the method was immunoSEQ multiplex PCR. The profile covers about 98,000 clones, with 75% to 85% appearing a single time and around 9.9% taken by the ten largest. Material for sequencing was PBMCs. The chain combines TRBV2 with TRBJ2-1, with TRBD2 matching 10 bases. The clonotype comes from a man aged 18 to 30 in good health and CMV-seropositive. The CDR3 region has the DNA TGTGCCAGCAGTGCCCAAGCGGGGGGGCGGCACAATGAGCAGTTCTTC. Its protein product is CASSAQAGGRHNEQFF.